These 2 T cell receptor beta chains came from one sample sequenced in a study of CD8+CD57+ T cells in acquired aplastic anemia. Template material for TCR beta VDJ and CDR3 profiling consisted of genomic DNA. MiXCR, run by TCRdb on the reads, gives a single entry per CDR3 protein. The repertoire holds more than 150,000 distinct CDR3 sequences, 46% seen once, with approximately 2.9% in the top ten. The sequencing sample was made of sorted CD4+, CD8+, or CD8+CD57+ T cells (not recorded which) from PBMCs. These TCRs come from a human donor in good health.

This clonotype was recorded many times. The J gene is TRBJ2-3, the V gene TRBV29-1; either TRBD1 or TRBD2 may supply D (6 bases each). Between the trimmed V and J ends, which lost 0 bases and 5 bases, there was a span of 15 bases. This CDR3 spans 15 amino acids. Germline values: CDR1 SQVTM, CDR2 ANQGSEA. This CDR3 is CSVEDSGGREDTQYF. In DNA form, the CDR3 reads TGCAGCGTTGAAGATTCTGGGGGGCGCGAAGATACGCAGTATTTT.

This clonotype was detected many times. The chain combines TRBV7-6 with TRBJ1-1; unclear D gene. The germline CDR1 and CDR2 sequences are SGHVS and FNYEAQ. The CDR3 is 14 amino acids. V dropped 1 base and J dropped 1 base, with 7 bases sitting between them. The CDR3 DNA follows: TGTGCCAGCAGCTTAGGTGGGAGGAACACTGAAGCTTTCTTT. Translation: CASSLGGRNTEAFF.